This T cell receptor beta chain was sequenced in a study of T cell repertoires in cytomegalovirus infection. Study details: Signatures in public TCR beta sequences pointed to both CMV infection and matching HLA type.

Each CDR3 protein gets one entry after TCRdb re-called the reads with MiXCR. The table has 200,000 or so distinct CDR3 sequences, about 20% seen once; the top ten hold 2.9%. Trimming took off 1 base at V and 5 bases at J, with 11 bases between the two ends. Germline-derived CDR1 and CDR2 are SGHTA and FQGNSA. The CDR3 is made up of 14 amino acids. There are many counts of this clonotype. The TCR was taken from a human donor in good health (CMV status not recorded). Some clones in this sample may be carry-over from other donors' samples. The chain carries TRBV7-2 and TRBJ1-1, with D perhaps matching TRBD1 (6 bases). Material for sequencing was PBMCs. Written as DNA, the CDR3 is TGTGCCAGCAGCTTAGGGAGGGGGATGACTGAAGCTTTCTTT. As protein: CASSLGRGMTEAFF.